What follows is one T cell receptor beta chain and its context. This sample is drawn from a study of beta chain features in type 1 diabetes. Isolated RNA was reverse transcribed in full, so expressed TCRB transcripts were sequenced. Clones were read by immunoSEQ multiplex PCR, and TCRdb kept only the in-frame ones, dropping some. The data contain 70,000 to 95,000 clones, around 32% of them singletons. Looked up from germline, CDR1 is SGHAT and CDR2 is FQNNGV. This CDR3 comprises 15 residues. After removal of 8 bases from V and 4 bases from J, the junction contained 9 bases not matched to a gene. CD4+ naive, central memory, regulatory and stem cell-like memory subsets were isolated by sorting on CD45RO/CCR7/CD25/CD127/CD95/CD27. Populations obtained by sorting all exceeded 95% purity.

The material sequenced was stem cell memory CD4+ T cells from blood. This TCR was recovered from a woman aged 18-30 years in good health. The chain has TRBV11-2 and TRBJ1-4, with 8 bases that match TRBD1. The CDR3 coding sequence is TGTGCCAGCCGCCGCCCGGGACAGGTTAATGAAAAACTGTTTTTT. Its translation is CASRRPGQVNEKLFF.